The 29 T cell receptor beta chains below were found in one sample sequenced in a study of cytomegalovirus exposure and HLA in healthy donors. Both 60 Vbeta primers and 13 Jbeta primers went into the PCR. Assay: immunoSEQ multiplex PCR; the TCRdb copy retains only in-frame clones and omits some. Seen here are about 69,000 clones, less than 70% observed once, and the top ten hold approximately 9.9%. The sequenced material came from PBMCs. These receptor sequences come from a young woman in good health and CMV-seronegative.

This clone was observed once. This chain joins TRBV28 and TRBJ2-7, with 9 bases lining up with TRBD2. The ends lost 0 bases at V and 5 bases at J; junction bases unmatched: 5. Germline CDR1 is MDHEN and CDR2 is SYDVKM. The CDR3 covers 15 residues. This chain's CDR3 is CASSLWTSGNHEQYF. The CDR3 DNA follows: TGTGCCAGCAGTTTATGGACTAGCGGTAATCACGAGCAGTACTTC.

This clone was counted many times. The J gene is TRBJ1-6, the V gene TRBV18, with 7 bases that match TRBD1. J lost 5 bases, V lost 5 bases, and 6 bases had no gene match. Germline CDR1 KGHSH, CDR2 LQKENI. CDR3 length: 15 amino acids. The CDR3 region has the DNA TGTGCCAGCTCATCGGGACAGCGAAATAATTCACCCCTCCACTTT. This translates into CASSSGQRNNSPLHF. Filled out from reference TRBV18 and TRBJ1-6, the complete variable domain reads NAGVMQNPRHLVRRRGQEARLRCSPMKGHSHVYWYRQLPEEGLKFMVYLQKENIIDESGMPKERFSAEFPKEGPSILRIQQVVRGDSAAYFCASSSGQRNNSPLHFGNGTRLTVT.

V gene TRBV7-5 combines with J gene TRBJ1-1; TRBD1, as called in the table, went unchecked against the DNA. TRBV7-5 is reported as a pseudogene. CDR3 length: 21 amino acids. CDR3 coding DNA: TGTGTCAGAAGCTCGATAACGCCTTCCGGGACAGGGGATGAGATGAACACTGAAGCTTTCTTT. Translated, it gives CVRSSITPSGTGDEMNTEAFF.

The V gene is TRBV19, the J gene TRBJ1-6, with TRBD1 matching 7 bases. Germline V gives CDR1 LNHDA, CDR2 SQIVND (reference sequence). The CDR3 is made up of 18 amino acids. Trimming removed 1 base from V and 0 bases from J; junction bases left unmatched: 6. CDR3: CASSIGRDSYSYNSPLHF. The CDR3 DNA follows: TGTGCCAGTAGTATAGGGCGGGACAGCTACTCCTATAATTCACCCCTCCACTTT.

This clone was detected only once. CDR3 DNA: TGTGCCAGCTCACCACCGGGCCCCGGGGAGGTGGCAGATACGCAGTATTTT. Protein sequence: CASSPPGPGEVADTQYF. V is TRBV18 and J is TRBJ2-3; D may be TRBD2 (6 bases). Trimming cost V 0 bases and J 4 bases, with 17 bases left between them. CDR3 length: 17 amino acids. Looked up from germline, CDR1 is KGHSH and CDR2 is LQKENI.

This clone came up a few times. The chain carries TRBV6-4 and TRBJ2-7, with D perhaps matching TRBD2 (6 bases). Germline values: CDR1 MRHNA, CDR2 SNTAGT. The V gene lost 5 bases and the J gene lost 2 bases, with 16 bases spanning the gap. CDR3 length: 15 residues. In nucleotides, the CDR3 is TGTGCCAGCAGTCCTGAGGAGGCGGGACCCTACGAGCAGTACTTC. Translating gives CASSPEEAGPYEQYF.

The rearrangement joins TRBV5-1 to TRBJ1-1; 9 nucleotides agree with TRBD1. Germline CDR1 and CDR2: SGHRS and YFSETQ. This CDR3 is 15 amino acids long. V shed 0 bases, J shed 7 bases, and the junction held 7 bases outside the gene matches. For the CDR3, the DNA is TGCGCCAGCAGCTTGGGAACAGGGGGCGGCAGTGAAGCTTTCTTT. It encodes CASSLGTGGGSEAFF.

The rearrangement uses TRBV7-2 and TRBJ1-3, with 11 bases fitting TRBD1. The V segment lost 4 bases and the J segment 3 bases; nucleotides outside the gene matches: 2. CDR1 is SGHTA, CDR2 FQGNSA, per germline. This CDR3 is 15 amino acids long. The CDR3 loop is CASSWGTGGGNTIYF. CDR3 DNA sequence: TGTGCCAGCAGCTGGGGGACAGGGGGTGGAAACACCATATATTTT.

The rearrangement links TRBV11-2 to TRBJ2-5; 10 nucleotides align to TRBD2. J was trimmed by 5 bases and V by 6 bases; bases with no gene match: 6. Germline V gene sequence: CDR1 SGHAT, CDR2 FQNNGV. This CDR3 comprises 14 residues. In DNA, the CDR3 is TGTGCCAGCAGGACTAGCGGGCCCGGGGAGACCCAGTACTTC. Its translation: CASRTSGPGETQYF.

The chain couples TRBV6-1 to TRBJ1-2; TRBD1 agrees at 9 bases. The CDR3 covers 13 residues. Trimming removed 2 bases from V and 11 bases from J; junction bases left unmatched: 6. CDR1 and CDR2 (germline): MNHNS, SASEGT. This chain's CDR3 is CASSEMGTGLYTF. The DNA for the CDR3 is TGTGCCAGCAGTGAAATGGGGACAGGGCTGTACACCTTC.

This clone has more than one count but fewer than ten. The gene calls are TRBV6-5 and TRBJ1-5; 9 bases fit TRBD1. In germline, CDR1 is MNHEY, CDR2 SVGAGI. The CDR3 spans 15 residues. Trimming removed 11 bases from V and 0 bases from J; junction bases left unmatched: 8. In DNA, the CDR3 is TGTGCCGCCGGGACAGGGATGGGTAGCAATCAGCCCCAGCATTTT. It translates to CAAGTGMGSNQPQHF.

This chain links TRBV7-2 with TRBJ2-3, with 13 bases that match TRBD2. There are 17 residues in the CDR3. V was clipped by 5 bases and J by 3 bases; unmatched bases: 8. Germline CDR1 reads SGHTA; CDR2 reads FQGNSA. The DNA for the CDR3 is TGTGCCAGCAGCCCAACTAGCGGGGGGGCCCGTACAGATACGCAGTATTTT. Protein sequence: CASSPTSGGARTDTQYF.

This clone was counted between two and nine times. J is TRBJ1-3 and V is TRBV15, with 8 bases lining up with TRBD1. The J segment lost 4 bases and the V segment lost 8 bases, leaving 4 bases of the junction unmatched. This CDR3 has 13 amino acids. Germline V gives CDR1 LNHNV, CDR2 YYDKDF (reference sequence). The DNA for the CDR3 is TGTGCCACCGGAGGACAGGGAGGAAACACCATATATTTT. It is translated as CATGGQGGNTIYF.

This chain uses TRBV5-1 with TRBJ1-2, with 7 bases identical to TRBD1. CDR3 length: 14 amino acids. V lost 0 bases, J lost 6 bases, and 5 bases stayed unmatched. Germline assignment: CDR1 SGHRS and CDR2 YFSETQ. The DNA for the CDR3 is TGCGCCAGCAGCTTGGGACAGGGAGGAGATGGCTACACCTTC. This encodes CASSLGQGGDGYTF.

V and J are TRBV6-1 and TRBJ2-7, with 7 positions matching TRBD2. The CDR3 is made up of 17 amino acids. J gave up 3 bases and V 3 bases, and 14 bases lay outside the gene matches. Germline CDR1 is MNHNS and CDR2 is SASEGT. CDR3 in DNA: TGTGCCAGCAGTGAGTCGCGGTGGGGGGGAAAGTACTACGAGCAGTACTTC. It is translated as CASSESRWGGKYYEQYF.

The rearrangement links TRBV5-1 to TRBJ2-6, with TRBD1 identical over 10 bases. This CDR3 has 19 residues. V shed 4 bases and J 2 bases; nucleotides not matched to a gene: 12. The germline gives CDR1 SGHRS, CDR2 YFSETQ. The chain's CDR3 is CASSMDRGKSYPGANVLTF. The CDR3 DNA is TGCGCCAGCAGCATGGACAGGGGGAAATCATACCCTGGGGCCAACGTCCTGACTTTC.

The table lists this clone with a count of one. The gene calls are TRBV6-5 and TRBJ1-2, with 9 positions matching TRBD1. This CDR3 contains 14 residues. Germline lookup yields CDR1 MNHEY and CDR2 SVGAGI. The V gene end was trimmed by 8 bases and the J gene end by 3 bases; junction bases not matched to a gene: 7. The DNA of the CDR3 is TGTGCCAGCTGCCGGCGACAGGGGGACTATGGCTACACCTTC. Its translation: CASCRRQGDYGYTF.

A single count supports this clone. This chain joins TRBV7-2 and TRBJ2-2, with D possibly matching TRBD2 (5 bases). Germline CDR1 reads SGHTA; CDR2 reads FQGNSA. Trimming stripped 5 bases from V and 7 bases from J, with 17 bases between. The CDR3 sequence is 15 residues long. CDR3 coding DNA: TGTGCCAGCAGCCCCCAGACCTCCCGGGGCGGGGAGCTGTTTTTT. This gives the protein CASSPQTSRGGELFF.

V gene TRBV5-1 combines with J gene TRBJ1-6; D uncertain. V was shortened by 0 bases and J by 8 bases, with 12 bases between the two germline ends. Germline V gives CDR1 SGHRS, CDR2 YFSETQ. CDR3 length: 15 amino acids. For the CDR3, the DNA is TGCGCCAGCAGCTTGGCCGGGTCTGTTTATTCACCCCTCCACTTT. Translated: CASSLAGSVYSPLHF.

This clone was observed a few times. With only one base between it and a far larger clone, this is likely a read error. The chain employs TRBV4-3 and TRBJ2-7; 8 nucleotides align to TRBD1. This CDR3 region has 14 residues. J gave up 3 bases and V 6 bases, and 7 bases lay outside the gene matches. Germline lookup yields CDR1 LGHNA and CDR2 YSLEER. The CDR3 protein is CASSPGTGVYEQYV. The CDR3 region has the DNA TGCGCCAGCAGTCCAGGGACAGGAGTCTACGAGCAGTACGTC.

This clone was detected once. The chain links TRBV18 to TRBJ2-5, with 12 bases lining up with TRBD2. The V and J ends lost 4 bases and 5 bases, in that order; junction bases with no gene match: 11. The V gene's germline CDR1 is KGHSH and CDR2 LQKENI. The CDR3 is made up of 17 amino acids. The CDR3 DNA sequence: TGTGCCAGCTCACAGATGACTAGCGGGGGACCTAGGGAGACCCAGTACTTC. It yields the protein CASSQMTSGGPRETQYF.

The rearrangement joins TRBV27 to TRBJ2-1; 15 nucleotides align to TRBD2. V dropped 5 bases and J dropped 3; count of bases not matched to a gene: 11. The CDR3 runs to 19 residues. Germline CDR1 reads MNHEY; CDR2 reads SMNVEV (reference sequence). The CDR3 loop is CASSAFWTSGGAYYNEQFF. In nucleotides, the CDR3 is TGTGCCAGCAGTGCATTCTGGACTAGCGGGGGGGCATACTACAATGAGCAGTTCTTC.

This clone was seen more than once but under ten times. The rearrangement uses TRBV5-6 and TRBJ1-1; no reliable D call. The CDR3 has 17 residues. Germline loops: CDR1 SGHDT, CDR2 YYEEEE. Trimming cost V 4 bases and J 0 bases, with 19 bases left between them. The chain's CDR3 is CASSAGGRSHMNTEAFF. DNA for the CDR3: TGTGCCAGCAGCGCCGGCGGGCGTTCGCACATGAACACTGAAGCTTTCTTT.

The chain has TRBV5-4 and TRBJ2-6; no definite D call. The V end lost 0 bases, the J end lost 3 bases, and 4 bases lay between the germline ends. The V gene's germline CDR1 is SGHNT and CDR2 YYREEE (reference sequence). The length of the CDR3 is 14 residues. The CDR3 sequence is CASSLGLGANVLTF. The CDR3 DNA reads as TGTGCCAGCAGCTTGGGACTTGGGGCCAACGTCCTGACTTTC.

The chain has TRBV9 and TRBJ2-2; 8 nucleotides agree with TRBD2. V dropped 0 bases and J dropped 4; count of bases not matched to a gene: 5. CDR3 size: 16 residues. From germline, CDR1 is SGDLS and CDR2 YYNGEE. CDR3 sequence reads: CASSVGSGGLTGELFF. CDR3 DNA sequence: TGTGCCAGCAGCGTAGGCTCGGGGGGGCTCACCGGGGAGCTGTTTTTT.

The V gene is TRBV2, the J gene TRBJ2-7; 7 bases are shared with TRBD1. J was trimmed by 7 bases and V by 6 bases; bases with no gene match: 18. CDR1 is SNHLY and CDR2 is FYNNEI in the germline V gene. This CDR3 region has 16 residues. CDR3 sequence reads: CASSRRGTGTANEQYF. CDR3 sequence (DNA): TGTGCCAGCAGCCGAAGGGGGACCGGGACAGCAAATGAGCAGTACTTC.

J is TRBJ1-1 and V is TRBV2, with D perhaps TRBD1 (6 bases). This CDR3 is built from 12 residues. From germline, CDR1 is SNHLY and CDR2 FYNNEI. V was clipped by 6 bases and J by 5 bases, with 10 bases between them. CDR3 loop: CASSSGETEAFF. DNA for the CDR3: TGTGCCAGCAGCTCAGGGGAAACTGAAGCTTTCTTT.

The gene calls are TRBV9 and TRBJ1-4; 9 bases align to TRBD1. The germline V gene encodes CDR1 SGDLS and CDR2 YYNGEE. This CDR3 spans 15 amino acids. V lost 3 bases, J lost 6 bases, and 6 bases stayed unmatched. CDR3 loop: CASSARQGGDEKLFF. The CDR3 DNA follows: TGTGCCAGCAGCGCCAGACAGGGGGGAGATGAAAAACTGTTTTTT.

This sequence joins TRBV30 and TRBJ1-3; D is undetermined. Germline loops: CDR1 GTSNPN, CDR2 SVGIG (reference sequence). The CDR3 has 13 amino acids. V was pared by 3 bases and J by 0 bases, with 6 bases between. For the CDR3, the DNA is TGTGCCTGGAGAGGAGACTCTGGAAACACCATATATTTT. It yields the protein CAWRGDSGNTIYF.